The clone carrying this T cell receptor beta chain was picked up a small number of times. The CDR3 extends over 15 amino acids. Trimming cost V 5 bases and J 1 base; bases outside gene matches: 8. The V gene's germline CDR1 is SGHTA and CDR2 FQGNSA. This sample is drawn from a study of T cell clones after liver transplantation. Study-level information: Pre-transplant mixed lymphocyte reactions yielded third-party-reactive TCRbeta sequences as comparators for graft-donor-reactive sequences.

The repertoire was sequenced with immunoSEQ multiplex PCR; TCRdb's copy has only in-frame clones and lacks some. The table lists under 85,000 clones, 75% to 90% of them singletons, with 0.79% in the top ten. The specimen comprised CD4+ T cells from blood, sampled 12 months after liver transplant. The source is a human patient who received a liver transplant. Some T cells may have come from the graft donor. The chain recombines TRBV7-2 with TRBJ2-7; 7 bases align to TRBD1. CDR3 sequence (DNA): TGTGCCAGCAGCCAAGGACAGGCGTCGTCCTACGAGCAGTACTTC. Translated: CASSQGQASSYEQYF.